The present TCR beta chain was sequenced within a study of T-cell memory formation after mild COVID-19. The study, taken as a whole, reports: Prior to infection, memory already included some responding clones, suggesting cross-reactive memory joined. Among contracting clones, CD4+ were mainly CM/EM and CD8+ enriched in EMRA. Clones contracting day 15 to 85 were balanced CD4/CD8; later expanders leaned CD4+.

Turning to this clonotype: The antigen is undetermined.

The length of the CDR3 is 14 residues. The V gene lost 3 bases and the J gene lost 3 bases, with 11 bases spanning the gap. Germline V gives CDR1 SGHVS, CDR2 FQNEAQ. Constant-segment primers were used for 5'RACE, and the resulting TCR alpha and TCR beta cDNA libraries carried sample barcodes and UMIs. TCRdb independently ran MiXCR on the 5' RACE reads; one entry per CDR3 protein. The table has about 470,000 distinct CDR3 sequences, over 15% seen once. Sample: PBMCs or a T cell subset sorted from them (not recorded which). The rearrangement uses TRBV7-8 and TRBJ1-1; no clear D gene. The TCR was taken from an adult woman who had mild COVID-19 (a few samples of this study predate the infection). Cell type and time point are not known. The chain's CDR3 is CASSFSNLDTEAFF. CDR3 nucleotides: TGTGCCAGCAGCTTTTCAAACCTGGACACTGAAGCTTTCTTT.